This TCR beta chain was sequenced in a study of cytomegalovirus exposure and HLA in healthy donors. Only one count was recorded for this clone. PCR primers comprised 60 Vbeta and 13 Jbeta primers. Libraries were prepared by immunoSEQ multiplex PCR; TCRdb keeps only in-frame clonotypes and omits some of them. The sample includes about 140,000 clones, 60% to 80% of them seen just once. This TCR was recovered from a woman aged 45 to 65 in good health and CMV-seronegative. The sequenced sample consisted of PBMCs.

The CDR3 spells CASSHRDRLYSNQPQHF. As DNA, the CDR3 is TGTGCCAGCAGCCACCGGGACAGACTATATAGCAATCAGCCCCAGCATTTT. The chain combines TRBV7-8 with TRBJ1-5, with 7 bases identical to TRBD1. CDR3 size: 17 residues. The germline gives CDR1 SGHVS, CDR2 FQNEAQ. V lost 5 bases, J lost 0 bases, and 10 bases stayed unmatched.